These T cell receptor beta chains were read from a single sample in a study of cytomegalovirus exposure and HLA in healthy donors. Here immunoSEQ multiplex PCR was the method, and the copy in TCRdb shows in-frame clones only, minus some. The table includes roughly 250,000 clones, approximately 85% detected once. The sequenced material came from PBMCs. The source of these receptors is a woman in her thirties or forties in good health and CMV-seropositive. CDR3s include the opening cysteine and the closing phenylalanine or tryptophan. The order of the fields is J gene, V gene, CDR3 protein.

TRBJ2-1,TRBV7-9,CASSSHSGLVYNEQFF
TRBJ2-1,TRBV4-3,CVSSQEGLAGVSPNEQFF
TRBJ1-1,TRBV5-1,CASSSPPGAEAFF
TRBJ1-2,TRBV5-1,CASSLVAGVAGSLGYGYTF
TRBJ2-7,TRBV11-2,CASSLVGGDSYEQYF
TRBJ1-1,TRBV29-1,CSVEGEQGTEAFF
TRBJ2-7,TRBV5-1,CASSFTGEVDEQYF
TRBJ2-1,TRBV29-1,CSALGTSGDNEQFF
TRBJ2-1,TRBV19,CASSMGQAYNEQFF
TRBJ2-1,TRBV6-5,CASSLLAGGYNEQFF
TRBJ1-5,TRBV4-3,CALQEGLEYDRPQHF
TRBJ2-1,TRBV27,CASIKEAGYNEQFF
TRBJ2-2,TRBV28,CATYRGSGGELFF
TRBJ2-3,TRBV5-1,CASSLSSLAATDTQYF
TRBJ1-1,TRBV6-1,CASSEALANTEAFF
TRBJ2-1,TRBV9,CASSAGSGGGNEQFF
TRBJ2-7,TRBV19,CASSHRGAYEQYF
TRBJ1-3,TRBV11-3,CASSLDFDSGNTIYF
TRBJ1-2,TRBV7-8,CASSSTGGYGYTF
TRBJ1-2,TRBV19,CATDRGGYGYTF
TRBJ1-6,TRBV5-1,CASSLAPGENSPLHF
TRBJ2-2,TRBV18,CASSPTYTGELFF
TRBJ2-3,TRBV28,CASSFPVLNTQYF
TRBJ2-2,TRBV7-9,CASSLRLAGANTGELFF
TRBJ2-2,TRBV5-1,CASSRDWASVNTGELFF
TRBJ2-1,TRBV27,CASSTSSYNEQFF
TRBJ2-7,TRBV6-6,CASSTGWLASEQYF
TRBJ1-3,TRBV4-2,CASSQEGVSGNTIYF
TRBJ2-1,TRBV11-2,CASSLGLAYEQFF
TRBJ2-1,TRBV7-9,CASSPGLVSYNEQFF
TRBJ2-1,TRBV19,CASRGDRASYNEQFF
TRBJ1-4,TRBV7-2,CASSSPPGGANEKLFF
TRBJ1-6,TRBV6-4,CASSVLRGSPLHF
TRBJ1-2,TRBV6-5,CASSSPGTNYGYTF
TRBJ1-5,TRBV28,CASSFLDRDSNQPQHF
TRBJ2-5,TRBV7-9,CASSSGLAQETQYF
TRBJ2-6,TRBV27,CASSFFGANVLTF
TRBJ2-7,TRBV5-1,CASSLDRTIYEQYF
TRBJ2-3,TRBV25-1,CASSNAEPGLAGGHTQYF
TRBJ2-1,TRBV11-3,CASSLALLAGALKNEQFF
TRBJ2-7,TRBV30,CAWSVRVGEQYF
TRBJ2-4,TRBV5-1,CASREGQDQMKAKNIQYF
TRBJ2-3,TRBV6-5,CASSLTGFGDTQYF
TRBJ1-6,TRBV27,CASSLGGTGDSPLHF
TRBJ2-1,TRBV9,CASSAGLNEQFF
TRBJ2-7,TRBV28,CASSLGSTSSYEQYF
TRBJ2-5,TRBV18,CASSPVLTSGFQETQYF
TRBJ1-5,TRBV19,CASSMYRGEDQPQHF
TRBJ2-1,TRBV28,CASTPDRTALFF
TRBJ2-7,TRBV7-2,CASSGATSASSYEQYF
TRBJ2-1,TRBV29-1,CSARLGTSGRTSSYNEQFF
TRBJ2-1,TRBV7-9,CASRTGVRGGPNEQFF
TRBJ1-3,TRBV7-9,CASSSSGGQHSGNTIYF
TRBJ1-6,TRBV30,CAWTTGLNSPLHF
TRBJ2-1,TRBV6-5,CASSYSNAAPNEQFF
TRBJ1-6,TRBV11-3,CASSLAAAPLHF
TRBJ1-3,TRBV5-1,CASSSSSGNTIYF
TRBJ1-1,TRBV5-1,CASSLQGDTEAFF
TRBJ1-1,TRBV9,CASSDRTGPLRGEEAFF
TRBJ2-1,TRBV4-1,CASSQDFSGAGDWGEQFF